Following are 28 T cell receptor beta chains from one sample sequenced in a study of T cells in localized non-small cell lung cancer. The protocol was immunoSEQ multiplex PCR, while the TCRdb copy is restricted to in-frame clones and leaves out a portion. The table shows about 52,000 clones, with around 87% occurring only once. The source material was PBMCs, sampled before any cancer treatment. These receptors all come from a female donor with stage II lung adenocarcinoma.

The chain carries TRBV7-9 and TRBJ1-6; 7 bases map to TRBD1. V dropped 3 bases and J dropped 5; count of bases not matched to a gene: 1. The CDR3 runs 14 residues. Germline V gene data show CDR1 as SEHNR and CDR2 as FQNEAQ (reference sequence). CDR3 region: CASSFTGDNSPLHF. The CDR3 coding sequence is TGTGCCAGCAGCTTTACAGGGGATAATTCACCCCTCCACTTT.

The chain uses TRBV4-1 and TRBJ1-4; D unclear. The V gene's germline CDR1 is MGHRA and CDR2 YSYEKL. V shed 4 bases and J shed 0 bases, with 12 bases lying between them. The CDR3 covers 16 residues. DNA of the CDR3: TGCGCCAGCAGCCTTCTATGGGCTGCAACTAATGAAAAACTGTTTTTT. Translation: CASSLLWAATNEKLFF.

This chain uses TRBV2 with TRBJ2-3; TRBD2 matches 8 bases. Germline loops: CDR1 SNHLY, CDR2 FYNNEI. CDR3 length: 16 amino acids. The junction had 8 bases not matched to a gene; V was cut back by 5 bases and J by 1 base. CDR3 sequence: CASSTRTSRGTDTQYF. The CDR3 nucleotides are TGTGCCAGCAGTACCCGGACTAGCAGGGGCACAGATACGCAGTATTTT.

V and J are TRBV5-1 and TRBJ2-5; 11 bases map to TRBD2. The CDR3 is 15 amino acids. V trimming: 0 bases; J trimming: 9 bases; junction bases outside the gene matches: 7. Germline values: CDR1 SGHRS, CDR2 YFSETQ. In DNA, the CDR3 is TGCGCCAGCAGCTTGGTACTAGCGGGGGATAAGGCCCAGTACTTC. Amino acids: CASSLVLAGDKAQYF.

The gene calls are TRBV4-2 and TRBJ2-3; the D is unclear. Germline lookup yields CDR1 LGHNA and CDR2 YNFKEQ. The CDR3 has 12 residues. The germline V and J ends were trimmed by 2 bases and 3 bases, with 3 bases remaining between them. The CDR3 region has the DNA TGTGCCAGCAGCCAAAGAACAGATACGCAGTATTTT. Residues: CASSQRTDTQYF.

J is TRBJ1-2 and V is TRBV6-1; D is unclear. The CDR3 is made up of 17 amino acids. Germline loops: CDR1 MNHNS, CDR2 SASEGT. V was cut by 2 bases and J by 4 bases, with 20 bases left in between. Written as DNA, the CDR3 is TGTGCCAGCAGTGAAATGAAGGACTCCAGCTCCGTCTATGGCTACACCTTC. Its translation is CASSEMKDSSSVYGYTF.

This chain links TRBV18 with TRBJ2-5, with D tentatively TRBD1 (5 bases). The CDR3 loop spans 15 amino acids. V shed 0 bases and J shed 3 bases, with 11 bases lying between them. The germline CDR1 and CDR2 sequences are KGHSH and LQKENI. CDR3 amino acids: CASSPPETAEETQYF. CDR3 coding DNA: TGTGCCAGCTCACCACCGGAGACAGCAGAAGAGACCCAGTACTTC.

This CDR3 is CASSEVRHQSQQYF. The CDR3 DNA follows: TGTGCCAGCAGTGAAGTGAGACACCAATCGCAGCAGTACTTC. The V and J genes are TRBV6-1 and TRBJ2-7, with D uncertain. This CDR3 is built from 14 residues. Trimming pared 1 base from V and 8 bases from J, leaving 15 bases between. From germline, CDR1 is MNHNS and CDR2 SASEGT.

In nucleotides, the CDR3 is TGCGCCAGCAGCTCGGATTATAGTCAAAACACCATATATTTT. Protein: CASSSDYSQNTIYF. The chain carries TRBV5-1 and TRBJ1-3; D is unclear. Trimming stripped 3 bases from V and 6 bases from J, with 13 bases between. Germline CDR1 SGHRS, CDR2 YFSETQ. The CDR3 length is 14 residues.

In its sample, this clone was seen once. The V gene is TRBV27, the J gene TRBJ1-1; D is undetermined. Trimming removed 6 bases at V and 0 bases at J, with 8 bases between. There are 13 residues in the CDR3. CDR1 MNHEY and CDR2 SMNVEV come from the germline V gene (reference sequence). DNA for the CDR3: TGTGCCAGCAGGAAGACCCTGAACACTGAAGCTTTCTTT. Amino acid sequence: CASRKTLNTEAFF.

The chain has TRBV25-1 and TRBJ1-2; TRBD1 agrees at 7 bases. CDR1 is MGHDK and CDR2 is SYGVNS in the germline V gene. Germline trimming cut 4 bases from V and 3 bases from J; bases unmatched to any gene: 5. The CDR3 consists of 14 residues. The CDR3 region is CASSAAGTDYGYTF. The CDR3, as DNA: TGTGCCAGCAGTGCTGCCGGGACAGACTATGGCTACACCTTC.

This clone came up once. The chain is built from TRBV10-2 and TRBJ1-5; D call uncertain. The length of the CDR3 is 14 residues. Trimming left V 4 bases short and J 2 bases short, with 9 bases between. Germline assignment: CDR1 WSHSY and CDR2 SAAADI. CDR3 sequence: CASSGSNRNQPQHF. The DNA of the CDR3 is TGCGCCAGCAGTGGGAGTAATCGCAATCAGCCCCAGCATTTT.

This chain joins TRBV18 and TRBJ1-1; no clear D. The germline V gene has CDR1 KGHSH and CDR2 LQKENI. This CDR3 has 14 amino acids. Trimming removed 6 bases at V and 3 bases at J, with 14 bases between. CDR3 sequence (DNA): TGTGCCAGCTCCCCCTCGGGGTGGGACACTGAAGCTTTCTTT. Its translation is CASSPSGWDTEAFF.

The chain joins TRBV7-3 to TRBJ2-1; 8 bases fit TRBD2. The CDR3 loop spans 21 amino acids. V was pared by 1 base and J by 0 bases, with 17 bases of the junction left unmatched. CDR1 is SGHTA and CDR2 is FQGTGA in the germline V gene. In nucleotides, the CDR3 is TGTGCCAGCAGCTTAAAGCGAGGGTCTAGCGGGTCGGACAGCTCCTACAATGAGCAGTTCTTC. It codes for CASSLKRGSSGSDSSYNEQFF.

This chain connects TRBV5-1 to TRBJ2-1; D could derive from TRBD1 or TRBD2 (5 bases each). The CDR3 loop spans 12 amino acids. V lost 4 bases and J 7 bases, leaving 9 bases between the germline ends. Germline assignment: CDR1 SGHRS and CDR2 YFSETQ. Written as DNA, the CDR3 is TGCGCCAGCAGCAAAGGGGAGAATGAGCAGTTCTTC. Its protein product is CASSKGENEQFF.

CDR3 in amino acids: CASIPPGVTSGYTF. Written as DNA, the CDR3 is TGTGCCAGCATCCCTCCAGGAGTCACTTCTGGCTACACCTTC. The V and J genes are TRBV7-9 and TRBJ1-2, with D hard to call. The germline V and J ends were trimmed by 7 bases and 7 bases, with 19 bases remaining between them. The CDR3 has 14 amino acids. Looked up from germline, CDR1 is SEHNR and CDR2 is FQNEAQ (reference sequence).

This chain joins TRBV7-9 and TRBJ2-7; D is possibly TRBD2 (5 bases). V was pared by 1 base and J by 3 bases, with 13 bases between. Germline V CDR1 and CDR2: SEHNR, FQNEAQ (reference sequence). The CDR3 loop spans 15 amino acids. CDR3 sequence: CASSLDGRTLYEQYF. The CDR3 DNA sequence: TGTGCCAGCAGCTTAGATGGTCGGACTCTCTACGAGCAGTACTTC. Looking up the rest from reference TRBV7-9 and TRBJ2-7 gives the full variable domain: DTGVSQNPRHKITKRGQNVTFRCDPISEHNRLYWYRQTLGQGPEFLTYFQNEAQLEKSRLLSDRFSAERPKGSFSTLEIQRTEQGDSAMYLCASSLDGRTLYEQYFGPGTRLTVT.

Notes on this clone: The identical CDR3 is also encoded by other nucleotide sequences in the sample. This rearrangement joins TRBV27 to TRBJ1-4; no clear D. V dropped 3 bases and J dropped 3 bases, with 5 bases sitting between them. The germline CDR1 and CDR2 sequences are MNHEY and SMNVEV (reference sequence). The CDR3 loop spans 13 amino acids. CDR3 sequence reads: CASSFQPNEKLFF. CDR3 sequence (DNA): TGTGCCAGCAGTTTTCAGCCTAATGAAAAACTGTTTTTT.

The chain recombines TRBV7-2 with TRBJ2-1; 12 nucleotides align to TRBD2. The CDR3 loop spans 17 amino acids. Trimming took 7 bases from V and 6 from J; bases not matched to a gene: 13. Looked up from germline, CDR1 is SGHTA and CDR2 is FQGNSA. Written as DNA, the CDR3 is TGTGCCAGCACCTTTACTAGCGGGGGGCCTCCTTCCAATGAGCAGTTCTTC. Protein product: CASTFTSGGPPSNEQFF.

This chain uses TRBV7-9 with TRBJ1-2; D not certain. The V gene lost 1 base and the J gene lost 6 bases, with 9 bases spanning the gap. CDR1 and CDR2 (germline): SEHNR, FQNEAQ (reference sequence). The CDR3 covers 13 residues. The DNA of the CDR3 is TGTGCCAGCAGCTTAGTCGGGATGGATGGCTACACCTTC. Translation gives CASSLVGMDGYTF.

The genes are TRBV5-6 and TRBJ2-3; no firm D call. The germline CDR1 and CDR2 sequences are SGHDT and YYEEEE. V gave up 1 base and J gave up 0 bases, with 3 bases separating them. This CDR3 region has 13 residues. The CDR3 loop reads CASSLSSTDTQYF. The CDR3 DNA sequence: TGTGCCAGCAGCTTGTCTAGCACAGATACGCAGTATTTT.

The chain has TRBV25-1 and TRBJ2-7; D not resolved. V was clipped by 1 base and J by 5 bases, with 15 bases between them. Germline V gene lookup returns CDR1 MGHDK and CDR2 SYGVNS. This CDR3 spans 15 amino acids. CDR3 bases: TGTGCCAGCAGTGAATGGGTAGACATTGCCAACGAGCAGTACTTC. This gives the protein CASSEWVDIANEQYF.

This chain uses TRBV27 with TRBJ1-2, with a tentative D call TRBD1 (5 bases). The ends were cut back, 5 bases at V and 7 bases at J, with 11 bases in the middle. The germline V gene has CDR1 MNHEY and CDR2 SMNVEV (reference sequence). This CDR3 is 12 amino acids long. The chain's CDR3 is CASSAQGFGYTF. In DNA form, the CDR3 reads TGTGCCAGCAGTGCCCAGGGATTTGGCTACACCTTC.

This clone was counted once. This chain joins TRBV5-4 and TRBJ1-1, with D tentatively TRBD1 (5 bases). The CDR3 extends over 14 amino acids. Trimming pared 0 bases from V and 3 bases from J, leaving 9 bases between. Per germline, CDR1 SGHNT and CDR2 YYREEE (reference sequence). CDR3 sequence: CASSLGKGDTEAFF. The CDR3 nucleotides read TGTGCCAGCAGCTTGGGAAAAGGGGACACTGAAGCTTTCTTT.

The rearrangement links TRBV5-4 to TRBJ1-1; weak D call: TRBD1 (5 bases). The V and J ends lost 5 bases and 1 base respectively, with 12 bases between them. Germline loops: CDR1 SGHNT, CDR2 YYREEE (reference sequence). The CDR3 length is 14 residues. The CDR3 DNA sequence: TGTGCCAGCAGTTCCCTGGGGGGGAACACTGAAGCTTTCTTT. Its translation is CASSSLGGNTEAFF.

The chain is built from TRBV6-1 and TRBJ2-7, with D possibly matching TRBD1 (6 bases). CDR1 is MNHNS, CDR2 SASEGT, per germline. The ends were cut back, 5 bases at V and 3 bases at J, with 17 bases in the middle. The CDR3 spans 15 residues. Here the CDR3 reads CASSKTGTSGYEQYF. CDR3 coding DNA: TGTGCCAGCAGTAAAACCGGGACAAGTGGCTACGAGCAGTACTTC.

This clone was picked up a small number of times. The chain couples TRBV5-4 to TRBJ2-1; 9 bases are a match to TRBD2. This CDR3 has 17 amino acids. V shed 0 bases and J 0 bases; nucleotides not matched to a gene: 4. Per the germline V gene, CDR1 is SGHNT and CDR2 is YYREEE (reference sequence). The chain's CDR3 is CASSLEPTSGSYNEQFF. CDR3 bases: TGTGCCAGCAGCTTGGAACCGACTAGCGGCTCCTACAATGAGCAGTTCTTC.

The J gene is TRBJ2-5, the V gene TRBV5-4; 7 positions match TRBD1. Germline CDR1 is SGHNT and CDR2 is YYREEE (reference sequence). Trimming at V came to 4 bases and at J to 1 base, leaving 7 bases not matched to a gene. CDR3 size: 15 residues. This CDR3 is CASSLPGTAQETQYF. DNA of the CDR3: TGTGCCAGCAGCCTCCCTGGGACAGCCCAAGAGACCCAGTACTTC.